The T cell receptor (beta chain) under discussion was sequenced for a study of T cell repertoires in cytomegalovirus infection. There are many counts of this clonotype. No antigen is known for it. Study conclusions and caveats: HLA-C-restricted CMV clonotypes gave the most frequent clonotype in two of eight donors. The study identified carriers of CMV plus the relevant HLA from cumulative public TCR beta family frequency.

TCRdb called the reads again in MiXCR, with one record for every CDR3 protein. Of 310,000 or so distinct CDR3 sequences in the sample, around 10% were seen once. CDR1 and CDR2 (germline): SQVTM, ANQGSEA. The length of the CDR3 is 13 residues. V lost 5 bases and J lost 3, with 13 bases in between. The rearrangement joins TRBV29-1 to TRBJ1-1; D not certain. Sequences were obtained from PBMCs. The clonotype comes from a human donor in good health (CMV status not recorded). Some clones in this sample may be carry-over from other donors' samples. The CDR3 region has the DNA TGCAGCGTTTTCTCCCCTAGGGACACTGAAGCTTTCTTT. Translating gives CSVFSPRDTEAFF.